What follows is one TCR beta chain and its context. The antigen is undetermined. Other nucleotide sequences in the sample specify the same CDR3. The data are from a study of CD4+ T cells in melanoma. Study-level points and caveats: CD8+ T cell, macrophage and B cell function reportedly correlated with neoantigen-specific CD4+ T cells. In melanoma, neoantigen-specific CD4+ T cells reportedly differed in differentiation state.

Trimming at V came to 0 bases and at J to 6 bases, leaving 2 bases not matched to a gene. This CDR3 contains 14 residues. The germline gives CDR1 SGHDT, CDR2 YYEEEE. TCRdb's copy holds only in-frame clones and misses some; the assay was immunoSEQ multiplex PCR. The repertoire holds about 50,000 clones, with roughly 89% as singletons. The source is a human donor with melanoma. Sequenced: peripheral blood. V gene TRBV5-6 combines with J gene TRBJ1-4, with 7 bases fitting TRBD1. The CDR3 spells CASSLGRGYEKLFF. In DNA form, the CDR3 reads TGTGCCAGCAGCTTGGGCAGGGGGTATGAAAAACTGTTTTTT.